A selection of T cell receptor beta chains follows, all from one sample in a study of T cells after yellow fever vaccination. TCRdb processed the 5' RACE reads anew with MiXCR; each CDR3 protein has one entry. The sample lists about 350,000 distinct CDR3 sequences; around a tenth were seen once. Sequenced here: PBMCs, sampled on the day of the first yellow fever vaccination. Every receptor here comes from a man aged 18 to 29 who received the YFV17D yellow fever vaccine. CDR3s include the opening cysteine and the closing phenylalanine or tryptophan. D genes are given only for firm matches. Not every row has a clone size; where given, it reads once, few, many or a size class.

DNA: TGTGCCAGCAGCGAACTAGCGGGTTACACCGGGGAGCTGTTTTTT
CDR3: CASSELAGYTGELFF
size: .
J: TRBJ2-2
V: TRBV6-2/TRBV6-3
D: TRBD2
length: 15

DNA: TGCAGCGTTGAAGGGGGCGCGTACACCGGGGAGCTGTTTTTT
CDR3: CSVEGGAYTGELFF
size: few
J: TRBJ2-2
V: TRBV29-1
D: .
length: 14

DNA: TGCGCCAGCAGAACCACCGGGACGGCGGGGCGGGAGACCCAGTACTTC
CDR3: CASRTTGTAGRETQYF
size: .
J: TRBJ2-5
V: TRBV5-1
D: .
length: 16

DNA: TGTGCCAGCAGCCCCTTTACGACAGGGGGGAAGTATGGCTACACCTTC
CDR3: CASSPFTTGGKYGYTF
size: .
J: TRBJ1-2
V: TRBV7-2
D: TRBD1
length: 16

DNA: TGCAGTGCCCCGAGGTCCCGGGACAGGGAACGGCTCAATGAGCAGTTCTTC
CDR3: CSAPRSRDRERLNEQFF
size: .
J: TRBJ2-1
V: TRBV20-1
D: TRBD1
length: 17

DNA: TGTGCCAGCAGTTTAATTGAACAGCCCCAGCATTTT
CDR3: CASSLIEQPQHF
size: .
J: TRBJ1-5
V: TRBV28
D: .
length: 12

DNA: TGTGCCAGCAGTGGGGGGAATCAGCCCCAGCATTTT
CDR3: CASSGGNQPQHF
size: many
J: TRBJ1-5
V: TRBV12-3/TRBV12-4
D: .
length: 12

DNA: TGTGCCAGCAACGGGGTCTTACACAATGAGCAGTTCTTC
CDR3: CASNGVLHNEQFF
size: .
J: TRBJ2-1
V: TRBV12-3/TRBV12-4
D: .
length: 13

DNA: TGTGCCAGCAGCCGGGACAGGGATGACCCGGGTGACACTGAAGCTTTCTTT
CDR3: CASSRDRDDPGDTEAFF
size: few
J: TRBJ1-1
V: TRBV6-1
D: TRBD1
length: 17

DNA: TGCAGTGCTAGGGACCGACTCAGCTCCTACAATGAGCAGTTCTTC
CDR3: CSARDRLSSYNEQFF
size: few
J: TRBJ2-1
V: TRBV20-1
D: .
length: 15

DNA: TGCGCCAGCAGCTCACCGTCTAGCGGAGAGAACACCGGGGAGCTGTTTTTT
CDR3: CASSSPSSGENTGELFF
size: few
J: TRBJ2-2
V: TRBV5-1
D: TRBD2
length: 17

DNA: TGTGCCAGCAGCTTAAAAGGAGGGGCCGGGGAGCTGTTTTTT
CDR3: CASSLKGGAGELFF
size: few
J: TRBJ2-2
V: TRBV7-2
D: .
length: 14

DNA: TGTGCCATCAGTTCCTACCTTCAAGAGACCCAGTACTTC
CDR3: CAISSYLQETQYF
size: many
J: TRBJ2-5
V: TRBV10-3
D: .
length: 13

DNA: TGTGCCAGCAGCCCCCCCGACAGGGGGCTCACTGAAGCTTTCTTT
CDR3: CASSPPDRGLTEAFF
size: few
J: TRBJ1-1
V: TRBV12-3/TRBV12-4
D: TRBD1
length: 15

DNA: TGTGCCACCAGTGATCAGAGCAGGGACACCGGGGAGCTGTTTTTT
CDR3: CATSDQSRDTGELFF
size: few
J: TRBJ2-2
V: TRBV24-1
D: .
length: 15

DNA: TGTGCCAGCAGCTTGCTGGGACCTGAAGCTTTCTTT
CDR3: CASSLLGPEAFF
size: .
J: TRBJ1-1
V: TRBV7-9
D: .
length: 12

DNA: TGTGCCAGCAGCCAACCCGTGGAGTCCAGCTCTGGAAACACCATATATTTT
CDR3: CASSQPVESSSGNTIYF
size: few
J: TRBJ1-3
V: TRBV6-1
D: .
length: 17

DNA: TGTGCCAGCAGCGTGGGACGGTGGCCCCGGGAGACCCAGTACTTC
CDR3: CASSVGRWPRETQYF
size: .
J: TRBJ2-5
V: TRBV9
D: .
length: 15

DNA: TGCAGCGTTGAGGCGTCGGATGGGGACAGGCAGTACTTC
CDR3: CSVEASDGDRQYF
size: few
J: TRBJ2-7
V: TRBV29-1
D: TRBD1
length: 13

DNA: TGTGCCAGCAGTTACGAACAGGTGTACGAGCAGTACTTC
CDR3: CASSYEQVYEQYF
size: .
J: TRBJ2-7
V: TRBV12-3/TRBV12-4
D: .
length: 13

DNA: TGCGCCAGCAGCCAAGGTAGTCAGCACAATCAGCCCCAGCATTTT
CDR3: CASSQGSQHNQPQHF
size: few
J: TRBJ1-5
V: TRBV4-1
D: .
length: 15

DNA: TGCAGCGTTGAAGATGTTTCGGCAGGGAGGTGGGGCTACACCTTC
CDR3: CSVEDVSAGRWGYTF
size: many
J: TRBJ1-2
V: TRBV29-1
D: .
length: 15

DNA: TGTGCCAGCAGCTCCTTACCAGCGGCGAACACCGGGGAGCTGTTTTTT
CDR3: CASSSLPAANTGELFF
size: few
J: TRBJ2-2
V: TRBV13
D: .
length: 16

DNA: TGCGCCAGCAGCTTGTTAGGCGGGGAAGAGCAGTTCTTC
CDR3: CASSLLGGEEQFF
size: many
J: TRBJ2-1
V: TRBV5-1
D: .
length: 13

DNA: TGTGCCAGCAGTTACTTCTCAGGGAACACTGAAGCTTTCTTT
CDR3: CASSYFSGNTEAFF
size: .
J: TRBJ1-1
V: TRBV6-5
D: .
length: 14

DNA: TGTGCCAGCAGCCCCCCCCGGTGGACTAGCTTCAATGAGCAGTTCTTC
CDR3: CASSPPRWTSFNEQFF
size: .
J: TRBJ2-1
V: TRBV11-2
D: TRBD2
length: 16

DNA: TGCGCCAGCAGCTTGGGACAGGGGGGCTCACCCCTCCACTTT
CDR3: CASSLGQGGSPLHF
size: many
J: TRBJ1-6
V: TRBV5-1
D: TRBD1
length: 14

DNA: TGTGCCAGCAGCTGGGACAGGGTAAACACTGAAGCTTTCTTT
CDR3: CASSWDRVNTEAFF
size: many
J: TRBJ1-1
V: TRBV7-2
D: TRBD1
length: 14

DNA: TGTGCCACCAGTGATTTACCAGCCAGTCAGTTCTTC
CDR3: CATSDLPASQFF
size: few
J: TRBJ2-1
V: TRBV24-1
D: .
length: 12

DNA: TGCAGTGCTCAATCCGGGACTAGCGGGGCCACAGATACGCAGTATTTT
CDR3: CSAQSGTSGATDTQYF
size: .
J: TRBJ2-3
V: TRBV20-1
D: TRBD2
length: 16

DNA: TGTGCCAGCAGCTTGGAACAGGGGCGAGGAGGCTCACCCCTCCACTTT
CDR3: CASSLEQGRGGSPLHF
size: .
J: TRBJ1-6
V: TRBV5-6
D: TRBD1
length: 16

DNA: TGCGCCAGCACCGGGACGGCTGACACTGAAGCTTTCTTT
CDR3: CASTGTADTEAFF
size: few
J: TRBJ1-1
V: TRBV5-1
D: .
length: 13

DNA: TGTGCCAGCAGCCTACAAGGGGGTTTTGGGCCCCAGCATTTT
CDR3: CASSLQGGFGPQHF
size: few
J: TRBJ1-5
V: TRBV12-3/TRBV12-4
D: .
length: 14

DNA: TGCGCCAGCAGAAGGTCGCCCCCGGGTGTCGGGGGGGCGAACACCGGGGAGCTGTTTTTT
CDR3: CASRRSPPGVGGANTGELFF
size: few
J: TRBJ2-2
V: TRBV5-1
D: TRBD2
length: 20

DNA: TGTGCCAGCAGCCAAGAGCGGGGGGCGGCCTACGAGCAGTACTTC
CDR3: CASSQERGAAYEQYF
size: .
J: TRBJ2-7
V: TRBV4-2
D: TRBD2
length: 15

DNA: TGTGCCAGCAGCCAAGTTGTCGTAGGCGGCTACACCTTC
CDR3: CASSQVVVGGYTF
size: .
J: TRBJ1-2
V: TRBV3-1
D: .
length: 13